The 27 T cell receptor beta chains below come from one sample, sequenced in a study of T cell repertoires in cytomegalovirus infection. The antigens of these receptors remain unknown. TCRdb reprocessed the reads with MiXCR, giving one entry per CDR3 protein. The data show 830,000 or so distinct CDR3 sequences, 30% to 35% seen once. Sequencing was performed on cultured CD8+ T cells from PBMCs, taken from culture after CMV antigen stimulation. These receptors were taken from a human donor in good health (CMV status not recorded). Some clones in this sample may be carry-over from other donors' samples.

This clonotype has only a few counts. The chain links TRBV11-2 to TRBJ1-1, with TRBD1 identical over 8 bases. Germline assignment: CDR1 SGHAT and CDR2 FQNNGV. The CDR3 consists of 16 residues. V shed 4 bases, J shed 4 bases, and the junction held 11 bases outside the gene matches. The CDR3 sequence is CASSSWDRRWSTEAFF. The CDR3 nucleotides read TGTGCCAGCAGCTCATGGGACAGGCGGTGGAGCACTGAAGCTTTCTTT.

This clonotype has only one observation. This chain uses TRBV28 with TRBJ1-5; D gene unclear. This CDR3 comprises 14 residues. Trimming removed 3 bases at V and 3 bases at J, with 9 bases between. Germline-derived CDR1 and CDR2 are MDHEN and SYDVKM. The CDR3 coding sequence is TGTGCCAGCAGTTTGAGCCCTTACAATCAGCCCCAGCATTTT. It encodes CASSLSPYNQPQHF.

The V call is TRBV6-5, the J call TRBJ2-6; D call uncertain. This CDR3 is 15 amino acids long. The germline CDR1 and CDR2 sequences are MNHEY and SVGAGI. The germline V and J ends were trimmed by 2 bases and 1 base, with 6 bases remaining between them. This CDR3 is CASSYILSGANVLTF. The DNA for the CDR3 is TGTGCCAGCAGTTACATTCTATCTGGGGCCAACGTCCTGACTTTC.

The rearrangement links TRBV14 to TRBJ2-5; possibly TRBD1 or TRBD2 for D (5 bases each). CDR1 and CDR2 (germline): SGHDN, FVKESK. With 1 base removed from V and 7 bases from J, the gap between germline ends came to 10 bases. This CDR3 region has 13 residues. The CDR3 protein is CASSQGGRGTQYF. The CDR3 DNA follows: TGTGCCAGCAGCCAAGGGGGCCGGGGGACCCAGTACTTC.

This clonotype was observed at least ten times. The chain couples TRBV14 to TRBJ1-1; D remains unclear. Germline V gene sequence: CDR1 SGHDN, CDR2 FVKESK. The CDR3 has 12 residues. Trimming took off 5 bases at V and 7 bases at J, with 11 bases between the two ends. The CDR3 coding sequence is TGTGCCAGCAGCGACCGATGGGATGAAGCTTTCTTT. It specifies CASSDRWDEAFF.

This clonotype was observed a few times. The chain uses TRBV5-6 and TRBJ1-2; TRBD1 aligns across 8 bases. J was trimmed by 5 bases and V by 4 bases; bases with no gene match: 7. Germline V lookup: CDR1 SGHDT, CDR2 YYEEEE. The CDR3 is made up of 14 amino acids. The CDR3 region is CASSPDRTGYGYTF. Written as DNA, the CDR3 is TGTGCCAGCAGCCCCGACCGGACAGGGTATGGCTACACCTTC.

This clonotype was recorded a few times. V and J are TRBV6-2 or TRBV6-3 and TRBJ2-7; weak D call: TRBD1 (6 bases). Germline CDR1 is MNHEY and CDR2 is SVGEGT. CDR3 length: 15 residues. The V end was cut by 0 bases, the J end by 3 bases, with 12 bases between. CDR3 in DNA: TGTGCCAGCAGTTACTCGAGGGGGTCTCTCTACGAGCAGTACGTC. Translating it yields CASSYSRGSLYEQYV.

This sequence joins TRBV9 and TRBJ2-1, with D perhaps TRBD1 (5 bases). Trimming pared 0 bases from V and 8 bases from J, leaving 15 bases between. The CDR3 runs to 15 residues. CDR1 SGDLS and CDR2 YYNGEE come from the germline V gene. The CDR3 nucleotides read TGTGCCAGCAGCGTAGCCGACAGACAAGGGGATGAGCAGTTCTTC. Amino acids: CASSVADRQGDEQFF.

This clonotype was found a few times. The chain links TRBV11-2 to TRBJ2-1; 14 positions agree with TRBD2. V shed 4 bases, J shed 8 bases, and the junction held 4 bases outside the gene matches. Germline CDR1 is SGHAT and CDR2 is FQNNGV. The CDR3 loop spans 15 amino acids. In DNA form, the CDR3 reads TGTGCCAGCAGCTCATGGACTAGCGGGGGGTATGAGCAGTTCTTC. It yields the protein CASSSWTSGGYEQFF.

The V gene is TRBV19, the J gene TRBJ2-1; D unresolved. V dropped 5 bases and J dropped 1 base, with 15 bases sitting between them. This CDR3 region has 16 residues. Germline V CDR1 and CDR2: LNHDA, SQIVND (reference sequence). The CDR3 region has the DNA TGTGCCAGTAGTGCTCACTGGAGCCGGTCCTACAATGAGCAGTTCTTC. It translates to CASSAHWSRSYNEQFF.

The rearrangement links TRBV5-1 to TRBJ2-1; 9 nucleotides agree with TRBD2. CDR1 SGHRS and CDR2 YFSETQ come from the germline V gene. J lost 4 bases, V lost 0 bases, and 14 bases had no gene match. The CDR3 runs to 19 residues. The CDR3 nucleotides are TGCGCCAGCAGCTTGGGGTGGATAGCGGGGGAGCTAAGATACAATGAGCAGTTCTTC. It is translated as CASSLGWIAGELRYNEQFF.

With regard to this clonotype: A much larger clone lies a single base off, so this may be a read error. This chain links TRBV7-8 with TRBJ2-2; possibly TRBD1 for D (6 bases). V lost 3 bases and J lost 7, with 15 bases in between. Looked up from germline, CDR1 is SGHVS and CDR2 is FQNEAQ. The CDR3 runs to 15 residues. The CDR3 DNA sequence: TGTGCCAGCAGCTTTTACAGGGAAGACATCGGGGAGCTGTTTTTT. Its protein is CASSFYREDIGELFF. Variable domain in full (rest from reference TRBV7-8 and TRBJ2-2): GAGVSQSPRYKVAKRGQDVALRCDPISGHVSLFWYQQALGQGPEFLTYFQNEAQLDKSGLPSDRFFAERPEGSVSTLKIQRTQQEDSAVYLCASSFYREDIGELFFGEGSRLTVL.

This clonotype came up a few times. The chain combines TRBV7-9 with TRBJ1-1; no clear D gene. This CDR3 has 13 amino acids. V was pared by 10 bases and J by 1 base, with 13 bases between. Germline values: CDR1 SEHNR, CDR2 FQNEAQ (reference sequence). The chain's CDR3 is CATIREGNTEAFF. The DNA for the CDR3 is TGTGCCACTATAAGGGAGGGGAACACTGAAGCTTTCTTT.

The V gene is TRBV7-6, the J gene TRBJ2-1; 9 bases are a match to TRBD2. This CDR3 region has 14 residues. The V and J ends lost 1 base and 9 bases, in that order; junction bases with no gene match: 4. The V gene's germline CDR1 is SGHVS and CDR2 FNYEAQ. CDR3 residues: CASSLVGSGGEQFF. The CDR3 DNA follows: TGTGCCAGCAGCTTAGTGGGTAGCGGGGGTGAGCAGTTCTTC.

The chain is built from TRBV4-1 and TRBJ1-5; maybe TRBD1 (6 bases). The V gene lost 0 bases and the J gene lost 2 bases, with 14 bases spanning the gap. The germline V gene encodes CDR1 MGHRA and CDR2 YSYEKL. This CDR3 contains 17 residues. The CDR3 reads CASSQEGGHRGNQPQHF. CDR3 bases: TGCGCCAGCAGCCAAGAAGGGGGGCATCGGGGCAATCAGCCCCAGCATTTT.

V and J are TRBV27 and TRBJ1-6; D is ambiguous. The ends were cut back, 5 bases at V and 3 bases at J, with 14 bases in the middle. Germline loops: CDR1 MNHEY, CDR2 SMNVEV (reference sequence). The CDR3 is made up of 16 amino acids. CDR3 sequence (DNA): TGTGCCAGCAGTCCTCTTTTTGCGGACTATAATTCACCCCTCCACTTT. Protein product: CASSPLFADYNSPLHF.

The chain recombines TRBV19 with TRBJ1-2; D is ambiguous. The CDR3 totals 13 residues. From germline, CDR1 is LNHDA and CDR2 SQIVND (reference sequence). V shed 5 bases and J shed 3 bases, with 10 bases lying between them. CDR3 loop: CASSATAYYGYTF. For the CDR3, the DNA is TGTGCCAGTAGTGCCACAGCCTACTATGGCTACACCTTC.

V usage is TRBV20-1 and J usage is TRBJ2-1, with 14 bases that match TRBD2. Germline loops: CDR1 DFQATT, CDR2 SNEGSKA (reference sequence). Germline trimming cut 6 bases from V and 4 bases from J; bases unmatched to any gene: 8. The CDR3 totals 16 residues. The CDR3, as DNA: TGCAGTGCCCGGACTAGCGGGGGGACTTCTTACAATGAGCAGTTCTTC. It translates to CSARTSGGTSYNEQFF.

This clonotype was picked up many times. The chain is built from TRBV7-6 and TRBJ1-5; D not resolved. The CDR3 has 14 residues. V was shortened by 6 bases and J by 1 base, with 10 bases between the two germline ends. Germline CDR1 and CDR2: SGHVS and FNYEAQ. The DNA of the CDR3 is TGTGCCAGCAGTGGGGAAGGGAGCAATCAGCCCCAGCATTTT. Amino acids: CASSGEGSNQPQHF.

V is TRBV27 and J is TRBJ2-2; 11 bases fit TRBD2. Germline V gene data show CDR1 as MNHEY and CDR2 as SMNVEV (reference sequence). The CDR3 is 15 amino acids. Trimming at V came to 4 bases and at J to 5 bases, leaving 3 bases not matched to a gene. The CDR3 sequence: CASSSGLAETGELFF. The CDR3 bases are TGTGCCAGCAGTTCGGGACTAGCGGAGACCGGGGAGCTGTTTTTT.

The chain couples TRBV7-6 to TRBJ1-1; 8 positions match TRBD1. The germline CDR1 and CDR2 sequences are SGHVS and FNYEAQ. The CDR3 spans 16 residues. Germline trimming cut 5 bases from V and 2 bases from J; bases unmatched to any gene: 10. The DNA of the CDR3 is TGTGCCAGCAGCGTTGACCCCGGGACAGGCAACACTGAAGCTTTCTTT. It yields the protein CASSVDPGTGNTEAFF.

The chain uses TRBV28 and TRBJ1-1; the D gene is possibly TRBD1 (5 bases). Trimming shortened V by 1 base and J by 5 bases, and 14 bases separated the two germline ends. The CDR3 consists of 15 residues. Germline-derived CDR1 and CDR2 are MDHEN and SYDVKM. This CDR3 reads CASSLYRAPGTEAFF. The CDR3 DNA reads TGTGCCAGCAGTTTATACCGGGCCCCAGGGACTGAAGCTTTCTTT.

This clonotype appeared many times. V and J are TRBV7-2 and TRBJ2-1; 8 nucleotides align to TRBD2. Losses at the gene ends were 5 bases for V and 5 bases for J; bases not matched to a gene: 8. CDR3 length: 15 residues. CDR1 is SGHTA, CDR2 FQGNSA, per germline. This CDR3 reads CASSPNGGGNNEQFF. In nucleotides, the CDR3 is TGTGCCAGCAGCCCAAACGGGGGGGGAAACAATGAGCAGTTCTTC.

The table lists this clonotype with many counts. The V and J genes are TRBV10-3 and TRBJ2-3, with TRBD2 matching over 7 bases. Germline V gene lookup returns CDR1 ENHRY and CDR2 SYGVKD. This CDR3 has 16 amino acids. V lost 0 bases to trimming and J lost 0 bases; unmatched junction nucleotides: 3. The CDR3, as DNA: TGTGCCATCAGTGAGTCTGGCGGGGGTAGCACAGATACGCAGTATTTT. This encodes CAISESGGGSTDTQYF.

In its sample, this clonotype was seen once. It may be a read error: a sequence one base away is much more abundant. The gene calls are TRBV6-1 and TRBJ2-7, with a weak D call TRBD1 (7 bases). This CDR3 has 16 amino acids. CDR1 MNHNS and CDR2 SASEGT come from the germline V gene. In DNA form, the CDR3 reads TGTGCCAACAGTGACCCGATCTGGCAGGGGGGTTACGAGCAGTACTTC. Protein sequence: CANSDPIWQGGYEQYF.

This clonotype has only a few counts. V and J are TRBV7-9 and TRBJ2-7; D is uncertain. CDR1 SEHNR and CDR2 FQNEAQ come from the germline V gene (reference sequence). V dropped 7 bases and J dropped 5 bases, with 18 bases sitting between them. The CDR3 extends over 14 amino acids. CDR3 sequence (DNA): TGTGCCAGCACCTCTCCCACCGGCTTTCACGAGCAGTACTTC. Its protein is CASTSPTGFHEQYF.

The rearrangement joins TRBV5-4 to TRBJ2-7; a possible D gene is TRBD1 (6 bases). CDR3 length: 16 amino acids. Germline CDR1 SGHNT, CDR2 YYREEE (reference sequence). Trimming left V 1 base short and J 3 bases short, with 17 bases between. CDR3 coding DNA: TGTGCCAGCAGCTTGTCCCTAGGACAGTCTCTCTACGAGCAGTACGTC. Amino acid sequence: CASSLSLGQSLYEQYV.